The rows below give T cell receptor beta chains drawn from one sample of a study of T cells in localized non-small cell lung cancer. Profiled with immunoSEQ multiplex PCR; TCRdb holds only in-frame clones, not every one. The table shows under 95,000 clones, with approximately 80% occurring only once. The source material was peripheral blood, sampled before any cancer treatment. These receptors were collected from a female donor older than 55 with stage I lung adenocarcinoma. Each CDR3 is given with its conserved first and last residue. Fields, in order: clone size, D gene, J gene, V gene, CDR3 DNA, CDR3 protein. The D gene is left open where the match is weak. Only part of the rows carry a size: once, few, many, or a class if the clone is expanded.

. | TRBD1 | TRBJ2-2 | TRBV7-6 | TGTGCCAGCACCCACCCTACAGGGGTTGGTCCCGGGGAGCTGTTTTTT | CASTHPTGVGPGELFF
. | . | TRBJ2-7 | TRBV29-1 | TGCAGCGGGAATGACGGCTCCTACGAGCAGTACTTC | CSGNDGSYEQYF
. | . | TRBJ1-4 | TRBV13 | TGTGCCAGCAGCTTAAAGGGGGGCCGTGAAAAACTGTTTTTT | CASSLKGGREKLFF
. | . | TRBJ2-5 | TRBV6-1 | TGTGCCAGCAGTGAACTTCAAGAGACCCAGTACTTC | CASSELQETQYF
few | TRBD2 | TRBJ2-1 | TRBV6-1 | TGTGCCACCAGACTAGCGGGGGGGAATGAGCAGTTCTTC | CATRLAGGNEQFF
. | . | TRBJ1-5 | TRBV6-5 | TGTGCCAGCAGCCAGGGGAGCAATCAGCCCCAGCATTTT | CASSQGSNQPQHF
. | TRBD2 | TRBJ2-7 | TRBV28 | TGTGCCAGCAGTCTCCCCGCGGGGCGGGAGGGCCAAGTCTACGAGCAGTACTTC | CASSLPAGREGQVYEQYF
. | . | TRBJ2-6 | TRBV19 | TGTGCCAGTAAGGTGAGGGGTGGTGGGGCCAACGTCCTGACTTTC | CASKVRGGGANVLTF
few | . | TRBJ2-7 | TRBV5-6 | TGTGCCAGCAGCTTGGCCGAGACAGTGAACGAGCAGTACTTC | CASSLAETVNEQYF
. | . | TRBJ2-1 | TRBV7-9 | TGTGCCAGCAGCCAATACTTCAATGAGCAGTTCTTC | CASSQYFNEQFF
. | TRBD1 | TRBJ1-5 | TRBV5-1 | TGCGCCAGCAGGCAAGGGACAGGGGAGCATCAGCCCCAGCATTTT | CASRQGTGEHQPQHF
. | . | TRBJ2-7 | TRBV28 | TGTGCCAGCACCCTAAGGGGGGTCTACGAGCAGTACTTC | CASTLRGVYEQYF
. | TRBD1 | TRBJ2-7 | TRBV18 | TGTGCCAGCTCACCACCGACTGGACAGGGGGCGCGAACGTACTTC | CASSPPTGQGARTYF
. | TRBD1 | TRBJ2-1 | TRBV18 | TGTGCCAGCTCACCAGTGGGACAGAACAATGAGCAGTTCTTC | CASSPVGQNNEQFF
. | . | TRBJ2-3 | TRBV6-5 | TGTGCCAGCAGCCTCCAATATGAGGCAGATACGCAGTATTTT | CASSLQYEADTQYF
few | . | TRBJ1-1 | TRBV9 | TGTGCCAGCAGCCTCGGACCCCTGGTCGGCACTGAAGCTTTCTTT | CASSLGPLVGTEAFF